This T cell receptor beta chain originates from a study of shared clonotypes between healthy human individuals. Study observations and caveats: Unshared clonotypes carried lower generation probabilities than those common to all four donors. Enrolling few donors narrowed the genetic and exposure-history diversity that was represented.

Unmatched junction bases numbered 4, after V lost 0 bases and J lost 7 bases. The CDR3 extends over 15 amino acids. Germline V gene lookup returns CDR1 SGHAT and CDR2 FQNNGV. Points on this clone: What it binds is not known. In the same sample, other DNA sequences code for this CDR3.

Produced via immunoSEQ multiplex PCR; TCRdb's table is partial and in-frame only. The table shows a few million clones, with 90% to 97% occurring only once. The sequencing input was naive CD4+ T cells sorted from blood. Described subset: CD45RA+ positively selected. This receptor was obtained from a man between 18 and 29 years old in good health. The V and J genes are TRBV11-2 and TRBJ1-5; 9 bases map to TRBD1. Written as DNA, the CDR3 is TGTGCCAGCAGCTTAGATAGGGGACAGGGACAGCCCCAGCATTTT. Residues: CASSLDRGQGQPQHF.